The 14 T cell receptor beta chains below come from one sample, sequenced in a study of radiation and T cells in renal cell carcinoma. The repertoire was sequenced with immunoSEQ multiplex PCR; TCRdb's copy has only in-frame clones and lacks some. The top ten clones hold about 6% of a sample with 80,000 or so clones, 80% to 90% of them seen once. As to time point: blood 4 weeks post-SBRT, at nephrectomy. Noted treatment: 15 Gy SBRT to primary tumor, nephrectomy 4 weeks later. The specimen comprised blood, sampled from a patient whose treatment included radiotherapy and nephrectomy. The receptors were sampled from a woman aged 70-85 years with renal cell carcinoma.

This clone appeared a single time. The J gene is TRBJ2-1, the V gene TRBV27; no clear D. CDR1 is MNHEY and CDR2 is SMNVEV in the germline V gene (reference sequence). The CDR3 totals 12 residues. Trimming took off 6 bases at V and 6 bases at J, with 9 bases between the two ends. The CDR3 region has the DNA TGTGCCAGCAGCTCCTATAGCAATGAGCAGTTCTTC. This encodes CASSSYSNEQFF.

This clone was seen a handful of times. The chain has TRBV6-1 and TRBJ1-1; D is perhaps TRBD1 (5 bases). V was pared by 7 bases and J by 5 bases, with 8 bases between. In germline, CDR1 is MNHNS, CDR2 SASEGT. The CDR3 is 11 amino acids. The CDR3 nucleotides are TGTGCCAGCAACCGACAGACTGAAGCTTTCTTT. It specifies CASNRQTEAFF.

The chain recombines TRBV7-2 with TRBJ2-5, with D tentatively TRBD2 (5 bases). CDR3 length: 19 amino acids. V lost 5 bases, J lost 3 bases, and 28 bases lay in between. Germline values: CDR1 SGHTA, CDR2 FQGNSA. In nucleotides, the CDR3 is TGTGCCAGCAGCATGGCGGGCGGGCGACCCTCGATGATTAAAGAGACCCAGTACTTC. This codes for CASSMAGGRPSMIKETQYF.

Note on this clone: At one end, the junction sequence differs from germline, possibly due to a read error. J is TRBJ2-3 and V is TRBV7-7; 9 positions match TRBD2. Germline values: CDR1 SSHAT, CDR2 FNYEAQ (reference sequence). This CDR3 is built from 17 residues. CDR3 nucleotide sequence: TGTGCTAGCAGCTTAGCTCCTAGCGGGGCCGCGCGATATACGCAGTATTTT. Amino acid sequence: CASSLAPSGAARYTQYF.

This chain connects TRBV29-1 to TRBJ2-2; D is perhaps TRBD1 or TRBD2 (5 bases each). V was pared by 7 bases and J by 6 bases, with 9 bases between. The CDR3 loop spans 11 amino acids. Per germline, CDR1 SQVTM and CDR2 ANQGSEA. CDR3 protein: CSGGSPGELFF. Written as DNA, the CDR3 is TGCAGCGGGGGGAGTCCCGGGGAGCTGTTTTTT.

CDR3 nucleotides: TGTGCCAGCAGTGACCATTGGACAGGGGGGTTTGGCAATCAGCCCCAGCATTTT. Translated, it gives CASSDHWTGGFGNQPQHF. The chain recombines TRBV6-1 with TRBJ1-5; the match to TRBD1 covers 10 bases. J lost 2 bases, V lost 3 bases, and 10 bases had no gene match. Germline assignment: CDR1 MNHNS and CDR2 SASEGT. This CDR3 contains 18 residues.

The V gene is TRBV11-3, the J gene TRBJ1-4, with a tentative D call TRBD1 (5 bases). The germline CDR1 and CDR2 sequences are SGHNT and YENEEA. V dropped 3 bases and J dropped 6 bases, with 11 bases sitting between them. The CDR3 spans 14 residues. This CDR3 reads CASSLGVGDEKLFF. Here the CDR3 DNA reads TGTGCCAGCAGCTTGGGAGTAGGGGATGAAAAACTGTTTTTT. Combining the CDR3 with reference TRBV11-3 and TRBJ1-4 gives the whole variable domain EAGVVQSPRYKIIEKKQPVAFWCNPISGHNTLYWYLQNLGQGPELLIRYENEEAVDDSQLPKDRFSAERLKGVDSTLKIQPAELGDSAVYLCASSLGVGDEKLFFGSGTQLSVL.

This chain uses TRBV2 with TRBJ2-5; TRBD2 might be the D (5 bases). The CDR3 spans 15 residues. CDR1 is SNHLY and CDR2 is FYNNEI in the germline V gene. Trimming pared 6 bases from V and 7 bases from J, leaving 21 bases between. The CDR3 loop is CASSSFTSALGTQYF. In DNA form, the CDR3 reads TGTGCCAGCAGCTCATTCACTAGTGCCCTTGGGACCCAGTACTTC.

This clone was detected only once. The CDR3 DNA reads as TGTGCCACCAGCCCGGACCCCGGGGCTAACTATGGCTACACCTTC. Its protein is CATSPDPGANYGYTF. The V and J genes are TRBV15 and TRBJ1-2; D is ambiguous. The CDR3 runs 15 residues. V was pared by 5 bases and J by 0 bases, with 13 bases between. CDR1 and CDR2 from the germline V gene are LNHNV and YYDKDF (reference sequence).

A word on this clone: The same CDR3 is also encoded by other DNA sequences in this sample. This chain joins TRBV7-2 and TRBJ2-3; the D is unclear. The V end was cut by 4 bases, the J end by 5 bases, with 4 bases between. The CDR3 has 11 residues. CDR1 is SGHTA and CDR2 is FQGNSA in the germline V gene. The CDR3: CASSSLDTQYF. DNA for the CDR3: TGTGCCAGCAGCTCTCTAGATACGCAGTATTTT.

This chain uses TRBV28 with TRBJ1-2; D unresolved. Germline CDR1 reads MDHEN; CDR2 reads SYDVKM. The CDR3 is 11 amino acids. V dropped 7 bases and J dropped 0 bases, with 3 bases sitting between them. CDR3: CASNSNYGYTF. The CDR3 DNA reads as TGTGCCAGCAACTCTAACTATGGCTACACCTTC.

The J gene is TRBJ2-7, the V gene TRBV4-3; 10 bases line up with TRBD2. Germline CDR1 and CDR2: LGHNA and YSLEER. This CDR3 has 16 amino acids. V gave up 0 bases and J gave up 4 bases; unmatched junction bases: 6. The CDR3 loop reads CASSQEGSGGAYEQYF. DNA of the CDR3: TGCGCCAGCAGCCAAGAAGGCAGCGGGGGGGCATACGAGCAGTACTTC.

CDR3 DNA sequence: TGTGCCAGCAGTTTTTTCGGGGGAACAGATACGCAGTATTTT. This gives the protein CASSFFGGTDTQYF. The chain links TRBV27 to TRBJ2-3; tentative D call: TRBD2 (6 bases). The V end lost 3 bases, the J end lost 3 bases, and 10 bases lay between the germline ends. This CDR3 is built from 14 residues. Looked up from germline, CDR1 is MNHEY and CDR2 is SMNVEV (reference sequence).

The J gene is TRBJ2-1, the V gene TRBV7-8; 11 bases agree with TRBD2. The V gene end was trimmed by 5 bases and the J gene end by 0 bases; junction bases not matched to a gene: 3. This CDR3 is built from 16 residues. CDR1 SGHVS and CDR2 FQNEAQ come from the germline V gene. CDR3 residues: CASSKTSGNSYNEQFF. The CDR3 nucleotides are TGTGCCAGCAGCAAGACTAGCGGGAACTCCTACAATGAGCAGTTCTTC.